This section outlines one T cell receptor (beta chain) sequence together with its context. Its specificity is not known. The source of the sample is a study of shared clonotypes between healthy human individuals. Overall study findings and caveats: Sharing of clonotypes among donors was expected to vary with sequencing depth.

Libraries were prepared by immunoSEQ multiplex PCR; TCRdb keeps only in-frame clonotypes and omits some of them. Among 2 million or so clones listed, less than 95% were seen once. Germline V lookup: CDR1 SGHVS, CDR2 FNYEAQ. Trimming cost V 0 bases and J 5 bases, with 8 bases left between them. This CDR3 contains 13 residues. CD45RO-negative, CCR7-selected cells formed the naive CD8 fraction, which excluded terminally differentiated effector memory CD45RA+ cells. The study drew all its donors from Caucasian adults living in Nashville, Tennessee. The sequenced material came from naive CD8+ T cells sorted from blood. The clonotype comes from a young man in good health. The V call is TRBV7-6, the J call TRBJ2-7; tentatively, D is TRBD1 (5 bases). The CDR3 sequence: CASSLAGVNEQYF. DNA of the CDR3: TGTGCCAGCAGCTTAGCAGGGGTAAACGAGCAGTACTTC.